The T cell receptor (beta chain) under discussion was sequenced for a study of cytomegalovirus exposure and HLA in healthy donors. The CDR3 sequence is 15 residues long. CDR1 and CDR2 (germline): SGHRS, YFSETQ. V dropped 0 bases and J dropped 3; count of bases not matched to a gene: 6. PCR was performed using 60 Vbeta and 13 Jbeta primers. Repertoires were generated with immunoSEQ multiplex PCR, while TCRdb's copy carries only in-frame clones and drops some. The sample yields some 140,000 clones, approximately 80% seen once. The sequencing sample was made of PBMCs. The sequence derives from a man aged 25 to 40 in good health and CMV-seronegative. The V call is TRBV5-1, the J call TRBJ2-7, with 7 nucleotides matching TRBD1. In DNA form, the CDR3 reads TGCGCCAGCAGCTTGGCCCCGGGACAGAACTACGAGCAGTACTTC. Amino acid sequence: CASSLAPGQNYEQYF.